This T cell receptor (beta chain) was sequenced in a study of blood T cell repertoires in COVID-19. Study overall: T cells, B-cell-depleted T cells, or PBMCs provided the cDNA or gDNA that served as material.

The Seattle patients, enrolled during active infection, were followed longitudinally. Trimming cost V 5 bases and J 4 bases; bases outside gene matches: 7. Per germline, CDR1 SGHTA and CDR2 FQGTGA. This CDR3 has 16 amino acids. Original methodology: It was from reference gene primer amplification that nucleated cell counts were estimated. Measured with immunoSEQ multiplex PCR; TCRdb has only the in-frame clones, and not every one. V and J calls and clone size are as listed in that table; D and trimming were resolved from the DNA. The sample includes about 300,000 clones, 80% to 95% of them seen just once.

What was sequenced was peripheral blood. The chain combines TRBV7-3 with TRBJ2-2, with 10 nucleotides matching TRBD2. The clonotype originates from a woman in her twenties or thirties with COVID-19, enrolled during active disease. DNA for the CDR3: TGTGCCAGCAGCCGGACTAGCGGTCCGAGCACCGGGGAGCTGTTTTTT. This encodes CASSRTSGPSTGELFF.